This T cell receptor beta chain was retrieved from a study of OX40 agonist ivuxolimab in advanced cancers. The data were produced by immunoSEQ multiplex PCR, yet TCRdb's version contains in-frame clones alone and is incomplete. The data contain approximately 77,000 clones, 85% of them singletons. Study-level points and caveats: Nonresponders, in some cases, also had low normalized T-cell clonal expansion. Clonal expansion from baseline to week 6 occurred in both CD4+ and CD8+ T cells.

CDR3 length equals 12 residues. Germline loops: CDR1 SGHKS, CDR2 YYEKEE (reference sequence). With 3 bases removed from V and 4 bases from J, the gap between germline ends came to 8 bases. This clone was picked up one time. Its antigen is currently unknown. The sequence came from an adult with an advanced solid tumor such as melanoma, head and neck, liver or kidney cancer. The sample in question was CD4+ or CD8+ T cells sorted from blood, obtained in a trial of the OX40 agonist ivuxolimab. The chain joins TRBV5-5 to TRBJ2-7; no clear D. CDR3 nucleotides: TGTGCCAGCAGCTCCTACGCTTACGAGCAGTACTTC. As protein: CASSSYAYEQYF.